Described below is a single TCR beta chain sequence and its context. The data were taken from a study of blood T cell repertoires in COVID-19. Study-level background: The samples span acute and convalescent COVID-19 from the United States, Italy and Spain. The cDNA or gDNA used as material had been derived from T cells, B-cell-depleted T cells, or PBMCs.

The authors' processing: How many nucleated cells were present was estimated from reference gene primer amplification. Data came from immunoSEQ multiplex PCR; TCRdb stores just in-frame clones and leaves some out. D and trimming come from the DNA, and the V and J calls and clone size come from that table. The sample yields approximately 92,000 clones, 87% seen once. The CDR3 sequence is 15 residues long. V shed 6 bases and J 3 bases; nucleotides not matched to a gene: 4. From germline, CDR1 is WNHNN and CDR2 SYGVQD (reference sequence). Seattle researchers signed up patients amid active infection and tracked them longitudinally.

Sequencing was performed on peripheral blood. The receptor was derived from a woman aged 60-75 years with COVID-19, enrolled during active disease. The chain combines TRBV10-1 with TRBJ2-2; 10 bases map to TRBD1. CDR3 sequence: CASRPGQGHTGELFF. CDR3 nucleotide sequence: TGCGCCAGCAGACCGGGACAGGGGCACACCGGGGAGCTGTTTTTT.